The 17 T cell receptor beta chains listed next were all sequenced from one sample in a study of Ad26.COV2.S vaccination and SARS-CoV-2 variants. Sequenced by immunoSEQ multiplex PCR; TCRdb stores in-frame clones only, minus some. The sample has about 180,000 clones; 87% are singletons. Sample: peripheral blood, taken after recovery from COVID-19. These receptors originate from a human donor who had recovered from COVID-19.

The genes are TRBV7-3 and TRBJ2-3; D gene ambiguous. The CDR3 runs to 15 residues. The germline gives CDR1 SGHTA, CDR2 FQGTGA. The V end lost 0 bases, the J end lost 2 bases, and 9 bases lay between the germline ends. CDR3 sequence: CASSLTVQPTDTQYF. The CDR3 nucleotides read TGTGCCAGCAGCTTAACGGTTCAGCCCACAGATACGCAGTATTTT.

The genes are TRBV19 and TRBJ1-1, with D tentatively TRBD1 (6 bases). CDR3 length: 12 residues. CDR1 is LNHDA and CDR2 is SQIVND in the germline V gene (reference sequence). V gave up 5 bases and J gave up 5 bases, with 9 bases separating them. The CDR3 DNA follows: TGTGCCAGTAGTCTCAGGGGTACTGAAGCTTTCTTT. Amino acids: CASSLRGTEAFF.

The sample holds a few counts of this clone. This chain links TRBV4-2 with TRBJ2-3; D is possibly TRBD2 (5 bases). Per the germline V gene, CDR1 is LGHNA and CDR2 is YNFKEQ. V dropped 0 bases and J dropped 5 bases, with 9 bases sitting between them. CDR3 length equals 14 residues. The CDR3 nucleotides read TGTGCCAGCAGCCAAGACGAAAGCGGAGATACGCAGTATTTT. Its protein is CASSQDESGDTQYF.

This rearrangement joins TRBV5-1 to TRBJ2-3; no definite D call. Per germline, CDR1 SGHRS and CDR2 YFSETQ. V was clipped by 5 bases and J by 1 base, with 20 bases between them. The CDR3 sequence is 17 residues long. The CDR3 DNA reads as TGCGCCAGCAGTCCGGCTCTCAGTCCCGCCCGCACAGATACGCAGTATTTT. This codes for CASSPALSPARTDTQYF.

V is TRBV7-6 and J is TRBJ2-2; unclear D gene. The CDR3 consists of 16 residues. Trimming shortened V by 1 base and J by 1 base, and 10 bases separated the two germline ends. Germline assignment: CDR1 SGHVS and CDR2 FNYEAQ. The CDR3 spells CASSLDQLVNTGELFF. Here the CDR3 DNA reads TGTGCCAGCAGCTTAGATCAATTGGTGAACACCGGGGAGCTGTTTTTT.

The chain employs TRBV11-2 and TRBJ2-1; D is possibly TRBD1 or TRBD2 (5 bases each). The CDR3 has 11 amino acids. Germline lookup yields CDR1 SGHAT and CDR2 FQNNGV. V lost 5 bases and J 12 bases, leaving 11 bases between the germline ends. This CDR3 reads CASSPGTLQFF. As DNA, the CDR3 is TGTGCCAGCAGCCCTGGGACGTTGCAGTTCTTC.

The V gene is TRBV7-9, the J gene TRBJ2-2; D is tentatively TRBD1 or TRBD2 (5 bases each). The CDR3 is 16 residues long. Germline assignment: CDR1 SEHNR and CDR2 FQNEAQ (reference sequence). V lost 5 bases and J 9 bases, leaving 22 bases between the germline ends. The CDR3 loop reads CASSPTPGTQHRELFF. The CDR3 coding sequence is TGTGCCAGCAGCCCCACACCCGGGACCCAGCACCGGGAGCTGTTTTTT.

This clone appeared a single time. J is TRBJ2-1 and V is TRBV29-1; perhaps TRBD2 as D (6 bases). This CDR3 comprises 12 residues. Per germline, CDR1 SQVTM and CDR2 ANQGSEA. The ends were cut back, 2 bases at V and 7 bases at J, with 9 bases in the middle. The CDR3 here is CSVERTTNEQFF. CDR3 DNA: TGCAGCGTTGAAAGGACTACTAATGAGCAGTTCTTC.

This chain links TRBV11-1 with TRBJ1-5, with D hard to call. The V gene's germline CDR1 is SGHAT and CDR2 FQDESV (reference sequence). CDR3 length: 17 amino acids. V was clipped by 0 bases and J by 3 bases, with 15 bases between them. CDR3 amino acids: CASSLALEGRFNQPQHF. For the CDR3, the DNA is TGTGCCAGCAGCTTAGCGCTTGAAGGGAGATTCAATCAGCCCCAGCATTTT.

The V gene is TRBV7-9, the J gene TRBJ1-2; the match to TRBD1 covers 8 bases. Per germline, CDR1 SEHNR and CDR2 FQNEAQ (reference sequence). The CDR3 has 15 amino acids. V gave up 3 bases and J gave up 1 base; unmatched junction bases: 4. The CDR3 is CASSLGDRGNYGYTF. CDR3 nucleotides: TGTGCCAGCAGCTTGGGTGACAGGGGTAACTATGGCTACACCTTC. The variable domain in full, with the rest retrieved from reference TRBV7-9 and TRBJ1-2, is DTGVSQNPRHKITKRGQNVTFRCDPISEHNRLYWYRQTLGQGPEFLTYFQNEAQLEKSRLLSDRFSAERPKGSFSTLEIQRTEQGDSAMYLCASSLGDRGNYGYTFGSGTRLTVV.

The rearrangement uses TRBV2 and TRBJ2-6; D remains unclear. This CDR3 spans 15 amino acids. Germline V gene data show CDR1 as SNHLY and CDR2 as FYNNEI. Trimming stripped 3 bases from V and 0 bases from J, with 6 bases between. The DNA of the CDR3 is TGTGCCAGCAGTGATGAATTCTCTGGGGCCAACGTCCTGACTTTC. It codes for CASSDEFSGANVLTF.

J is TRBJ2-5 and V is TRBV9; D may be TRBD1 (6 bases). V lost 4 bases, J lost 1 base, and 14 bases lay in between. Germline V CDR1 and CDR2: SGDLS, YYNGEE. This CDR3 has 15 residues. The CDR3 reads CASSPQGPLQETQYF. The CDR3 DNA sequence: TGTGCCAGCAGCCCACAGGGTCCCCTCCAAGAGACCCAGTACTTC.

The genes are TRBV4-2 and TRBJ2-3, with TRBD2 identical over 15 bases. Germline loops: CDR1 LGHNA, CDR2 YNFKEQ. V lost 4 bases, J lost 4 bases, and 6 bases stayed unmatched. The CDR3 is 17 residues long. Here the CDR3 reads CASSPWTSGGAPDTQYF. CDR3 sequence (DNA): TGTGCCAGCAGCCCGTGGACTAGCGGGGGGGCCCCAGATACGCAGTATTTT.

This clone was picked up a small number of times. The rearrangement joins TRBV4-1 to TRBJ1-5; unclear D gene. Germline V CDR1 and CDR2: MGHRA, YSYEKL. The length of the CDR3 is 16 residues. Trimming cost V 0 bases and J 1 base, with 10 bases left between them. The CDR3 DNA reads TGCGCCAGCAGCCAAGAATTAGGGAGAAGCAATCAGCCCCAGCATTTT. Translating gives CASSQELGRSNQPQHF.

CDR3 sequence: CASSQTTGRTGELFF. The CDR3, as DNA: TGTGCCAGCAGCCAAACGACAGGGAGGACCGGGGAGCTGTTTTTT. The J gene is TRBJ2-2, the V gene TRBV3-1 (or the pseudogene TRBV3-2), with D possibly matching TRBD1 (7 bases). V gave up 2 bases and J gave up 5 bases, with 12 bases separating them. CDR1 and CDR2 from the germline V gene are LGHDT and YNNKEL (reference sequence). CDR3 length: 15 residues.

The chain combines TRBV29-1 with TRBJ2-2; 8 nucleotides agree with TRBD1. With V trimmed by 6 bases and J by 4 bases, 10 bases remained unmatched. The CDR3 loop spans 15 amino acids. Germline V CDR1 and CDR2: SQVTM, ANQGSEA. CDR3 residues: CSVDTGGRSTGELFF. For the CDR3, the DNA is TGCAGCGTCGACACAGGGGGAAGGAGCACCGGGGAGCTGTTTTTT.

The gene calls are TRBV5-1 and TRBJ2-1; 9 bases are a match to TRBD2. The CDR3 is 17 residues long. In germline, CDR1 is SGHRS, CDR2 YFSETQ. V dropped 2 bases and J dropped 1; count of bases not matched to a gene: 7. In DNA, the CDR3 is TGCGCCAGCAGCTTCCCGACTAGCGGAGATTCCTACAATGAGCAGTTCTTC. Its translation is CASSFPTSGDSYNEQFF.